A selection of T cell receptor beta chains follows, all from one sample in a study of CD8+CD57+ T cells in acquired aplastic anemia. TCRdb re-analysed the reads in MiXCR, keeping a single row per CDR3 protein. The sample yields about 400,000 distinct CDR3 sequences, 55% to 75% seen once. The sequencing input was sorted CD4+, CD8+, or CD8+CD57+ T cells (not recorded which) from PBMCs. The receptors stem from a human donor in good health, serving as a control. The CDR3 runs from the conserved cysteine through the conserved F or W. D genes are given only for firm matches. A clone size is listed for some rows: how often the clone was seen (once, few, many), or a class if it is expanded.

size,J,V,D,CDR3,DNA
-,TRBJ2-7,TRBV6-1,-,CASSEALRGAYEQYF,TGTGCCAGCAGTGAAGCGCTTAGGGGGGCCTACGAGCAGTACTTC
-,TRBJ2-2,TRBV25-1,TRBD1,CASSDRVNTRELFF,TGTGCCAGCAGCGACAGGGTAAACACCAGGGAGCTGTTCTTT
many,TRBJ2-3,TRBV12-3/TRBV12-4,-,CASSTDISTDTQYF,TGTGCCAGCAGTACGGACATTAGCACAGATACGCAGTATTTT
-,TRBJ2-7,TRBV4-1,-,CASSQGPGGVGYEQYF,TGCGCCAGCAGCCAAGGGCCAGGGGGGGTTGGCTACGAGCAGTACTTC
few,TRBJ2-5,TRBV25-1,TRBD1,CASSPQGAIDVETQYF,TGTGCCAGCAGCCCACAGGGGGCAATTGACGTGGAGACCCAGTACTTC
-,TRBJ1-6,TRBV7-2,-,CASSPGRGGAQHEHF,TGTGCCAGCAGCCCTGGTAGGGGGGGGGCCCAACATGAGCACTTT
-,TRBJ2-3,TRBV5-5,TRBD1,CASSVSGRTGVETDTQYF,TGTGCCAGCAGCGTAAGCGGACGCACAGGGGTGGAGACAGATACGCAGTATTTT
-,TRBJ2-3,TRBV24-1,-,CATSEPGGSTDTQYF,TGTGCCACCAGTGAACCCGGCGGGAGCACAGATACGCAGTATTTT
-,TRBJ1-6,TRBV7-2,-,CASRLWDGNLALHF,TGTGCCAGCAGGCTATGGGACGGTAATTTAGCCCTCCACTTT
-,TRBJ2-7,TRBV4-3,TRBD1,CASRTGGPLEQYF,TGCGCCAGCAGAACAGGGGGCCCCCTCGAGCAGTACTTC
-,TRBJ2-5,TRBV20-1,TRBD2,CSARDIQRGGQETQYF,TGCAGTGCTAGAGATATACAGCGGGGGGGCCAAGAGACCCAGTACTTC
-,TRBJ2-7,TRBV25-1,-,CASSARFIYEQYF,TGTGCCAGCAGTGCGCGTTTTATCTACGAGCAGTACTTC
-,TRBJ2-1,TRBV10-3,-,CAIRGTSYNEQFF,TGTGCCATCAGGGGGACCTCCTACAATGAGCAGTTCTTC
-,TRBJ2-3,TRBV7-2,TRBD1,CASTVAWDRSTLTQYF,TGTGCCAGCACCGTTGCGTGGGACAGGTCCACATTAACGCAGTATTTT
many,TRBJ1-4,TRBV19,-,CASSKAGLTTNEKLFF,TGTGCCAGTAGTAAAGCGGGATTAACAACTAATGAAAAACTGTTTTTT
few,TRBJ2-1,TRBV29-1,TRBD2,CSVRGGSYNEQFF,TGCAGCGTTCGCGGGGGATCCTACAATGAGCAGTTCTTC
-,TRBJ2-2,TRBV19,-,CASSPLAARNAYEQYF,TGTGCCAGTAGCCCATTGGCCGCCCGGAACGCCTACGAGCAGTACTTT
-,TRBJ2-5,TRBV7-3,-,CASSLSGGALETQYF,TGTGCCAGCAGCTTAAGTGGGGGGGCCTTAGAGACCCAGTACTTC
-,TRBJ1-2,TRBV20-1,-,CSARVRGYGYGYTF,TGCAGTGCTAGAGTTAGGGGGTATGGCTATGGCTACACCTTC
-,TRBJ2-1,TRBV29-1,-,CSVESSRYNEQFF,TGCAGCGTTGAGAGTTCCCGTTACAATGAGCAGTTCTTC
-,TRBJ1-3,TRBV24-1,TRBD1,CATSDTGTGGPWWGTIYF,TGTGCCACCAGTGACACCGGGACAGGGGGCCCCTGGTGGGGCACCATATATTTT
-,TRBJ1-1,TRBV2,TRBD1,CARQGPGRIKNCFF,TGTGCCAGACAGGGGCCCGGGAGGATCAAAAACTGTTTTTTT
-,TRBJ1-5,TRBV9,-,CATSTHRELNSQHF,TGTGCCACCAGCACCCACCGGGAACTTAACTCCCAGCATTTT
-,TRBJ2-7,TRBV7-3,-,CASSVGTRVYEKYF,TGTGCCAGCAGCGTAGGGACCAGGGTCTACGAAAAGTACTTC
-,TRBJ2-3,TRBV6-6,TRBD2,CASSGTSGSSDTQYF,TGTGCCAGCAGTGGGACTAGCGGGTCTTCAGATACGCAGTATTTT
-,TRBJ1-5,TRBV5-4,-,CASSPFGEPQHF,TGTGCCAGCAGCCCTTTTGGTGAGCCCCAGCATTTT
many,TRBJ1-4,TRBV9,TRBD1,CASSARTGDRNNEKLFF,TGTGCCAGCAGCGCCAGGACAGGGGACAGGAATAATGAAAAACTGTTTTTT
few,TRBJ2-1,TRBV19,-,CASSISYNEQFF,TGTGCCAGTAGTATTTCTTACAATGAGCAGTTCTTC